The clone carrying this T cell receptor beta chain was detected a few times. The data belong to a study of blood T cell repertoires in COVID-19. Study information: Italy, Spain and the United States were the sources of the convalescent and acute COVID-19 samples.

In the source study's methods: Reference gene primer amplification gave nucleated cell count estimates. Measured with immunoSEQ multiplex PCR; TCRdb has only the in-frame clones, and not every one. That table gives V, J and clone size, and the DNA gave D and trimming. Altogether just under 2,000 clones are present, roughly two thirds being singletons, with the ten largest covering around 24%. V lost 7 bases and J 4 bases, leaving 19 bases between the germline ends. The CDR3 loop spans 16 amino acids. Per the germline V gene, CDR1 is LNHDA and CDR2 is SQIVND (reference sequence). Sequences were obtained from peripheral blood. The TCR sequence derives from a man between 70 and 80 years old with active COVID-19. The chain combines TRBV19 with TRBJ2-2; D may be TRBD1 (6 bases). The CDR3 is CASIPPGQGRTGELFF. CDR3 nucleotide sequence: TGTGCCAGTATTCCCCCCGGGCAGGGGCGCACCGGGGAGCTGTTTTTT.